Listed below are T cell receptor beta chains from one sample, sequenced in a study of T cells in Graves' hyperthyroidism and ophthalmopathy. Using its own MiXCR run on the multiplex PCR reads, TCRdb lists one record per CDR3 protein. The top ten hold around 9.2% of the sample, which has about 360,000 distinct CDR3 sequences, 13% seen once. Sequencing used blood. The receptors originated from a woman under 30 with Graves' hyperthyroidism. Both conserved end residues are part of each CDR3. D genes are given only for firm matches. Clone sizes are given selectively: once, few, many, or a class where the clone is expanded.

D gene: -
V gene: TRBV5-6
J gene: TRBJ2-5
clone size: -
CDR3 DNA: TGTGCCAGCAGCACAAAAAGGACAGCCCAAGAGACCCAGTACTTC
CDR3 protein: CASSTKRTAQETQYF

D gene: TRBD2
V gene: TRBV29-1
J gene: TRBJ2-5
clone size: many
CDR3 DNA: TGCAGCGTTGACGAGCCTAGCGGGAGGCAAGAGACCCAGTACTTC
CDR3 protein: CSVDEPSGRQETQYF

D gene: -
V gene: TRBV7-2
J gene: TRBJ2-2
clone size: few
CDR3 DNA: TGTGCCAGCAGCTCGGACTCCCCGGGCACCGGGGAGCTGTTTTTT
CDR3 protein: CASSSDSPGTGELFF

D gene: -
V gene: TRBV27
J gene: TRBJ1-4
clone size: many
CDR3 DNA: TGTGCCAGCAGTCTCGGGGGGCCTAATGAAAAACTGTTTTTT
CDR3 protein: CASSLGGPNEKLFF

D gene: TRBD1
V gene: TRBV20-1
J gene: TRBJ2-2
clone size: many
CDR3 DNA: TGCAGTGCTAGAACAGGGGTCGGGGAGCTGTTTTTT
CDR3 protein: CSARTGVGELFF

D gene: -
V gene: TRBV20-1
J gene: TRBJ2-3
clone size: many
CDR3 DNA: TGCAGTGCTAGAGATCAAGCGGTGAGCTATACGCAGTATTTT
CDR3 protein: CSARDQAVSYTQYF

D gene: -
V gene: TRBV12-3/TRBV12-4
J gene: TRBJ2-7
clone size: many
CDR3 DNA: TGTGCCAGCAGTTTAGACCCAGGGGTTAGACCGGGTGACGAGCAGTACTTC
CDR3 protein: CASSLDPGVRPGDEQYF

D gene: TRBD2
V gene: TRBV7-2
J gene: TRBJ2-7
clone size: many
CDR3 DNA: TGTGCCAGCAGCAATCCCCCACGGGGGGGAGTATCCTACGAGCAGTACTTC
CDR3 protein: CASSNPPRGGVSYEQYF

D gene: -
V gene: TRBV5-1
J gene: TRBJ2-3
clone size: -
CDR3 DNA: TGCGCCAGCAGCCCGAATGGGGGGGGCTTAGATACGCAGTATTTT
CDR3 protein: CASSPNGGGLDTQYF

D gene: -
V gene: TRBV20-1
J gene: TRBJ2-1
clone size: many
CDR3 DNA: TGCAGTGCCGCGTACGATGAGCAGTTCTTC
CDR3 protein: CSAAYDEQFF

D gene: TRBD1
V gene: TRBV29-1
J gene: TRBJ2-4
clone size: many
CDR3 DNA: TGCAGCGTACAGGACAGGGCGGAAAACATTCAGTACTTC
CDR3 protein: CSVQDRAENIQYF

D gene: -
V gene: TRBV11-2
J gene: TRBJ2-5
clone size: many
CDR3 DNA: TGTGCCAGCAGCTTAGCGGGACCCTCGGGTGAGACCCAGTACTTC
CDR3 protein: CASSLAGPSGETQYF

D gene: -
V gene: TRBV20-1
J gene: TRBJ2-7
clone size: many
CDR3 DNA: TGCAGTGCCCCGGCCCCATGGACAGACTCCTCTACCTACGAGCAGTACTTC
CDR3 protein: CSAPAPWTDSSTYEQYF

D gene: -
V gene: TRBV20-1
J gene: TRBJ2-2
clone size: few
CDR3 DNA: TGCAGTGCTAGAGGCCACAGGGAGGATGGCGGGGAGCTGTTTTTT
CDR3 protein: CSARGHREDGGELFF

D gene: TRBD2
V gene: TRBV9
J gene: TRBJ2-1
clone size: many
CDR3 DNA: TGTGCCAGCAGCGTACTGAGCGGGGGGGCCAATGAGCAGTTCTTC
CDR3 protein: CASSVLSGGANEQFF

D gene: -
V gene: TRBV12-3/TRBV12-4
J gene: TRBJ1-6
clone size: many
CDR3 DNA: TGTGCCAGCAGTCCTACGGGACCGTTTAATTCACCCCTCCACTTT
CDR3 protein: CASSPTGPFNSPLHF

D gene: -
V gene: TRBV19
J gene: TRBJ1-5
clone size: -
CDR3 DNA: TGTGCCAGTAGTATAGCCTTAGGTACGAGCAATCAGCCCCAGCATTTT
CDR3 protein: CASSIALGTSNQPQHF

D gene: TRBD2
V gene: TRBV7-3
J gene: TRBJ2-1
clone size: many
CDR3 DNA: TGTGCCAGCAGCATCACTAGCGGGGCCTACAATGAGCAGTTCTTC
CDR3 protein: CASSITSGAYNEQFF

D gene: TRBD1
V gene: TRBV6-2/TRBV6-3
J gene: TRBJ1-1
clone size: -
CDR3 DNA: TGTGCCAGCAGTTACCTCCTGAGGGGGCGAGGTAGGACTGAAGCTTTCTTT
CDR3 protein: CASSYLLRGRGRTEAFF

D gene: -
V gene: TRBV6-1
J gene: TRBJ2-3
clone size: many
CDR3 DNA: TGTGCCAGCAGTTCAGAAGTCCTTCTTACAGATACGCAGTATTTT
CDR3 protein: CASSSEVLLTDTQYF

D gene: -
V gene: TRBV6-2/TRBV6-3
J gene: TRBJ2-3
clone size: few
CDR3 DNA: TGTGCCAGCAGTTACCGGACAGGCACAGATACGCAGTATTTT
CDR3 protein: CASSYRTGTDTQYF

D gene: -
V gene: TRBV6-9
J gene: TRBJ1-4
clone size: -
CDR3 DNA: TGTGCCAGTCAATTAACCCGGGGCGGGGGCGCCGAAAAACTGTTTTTT
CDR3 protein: CASQLTRGGGAEKLFF

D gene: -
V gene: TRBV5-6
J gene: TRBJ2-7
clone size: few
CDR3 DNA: TGTGCCAGCAGCTTGGCCCTGTCCAGGTCCTACGAGCAGTACTTC
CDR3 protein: CASSLALSRSYEQYF

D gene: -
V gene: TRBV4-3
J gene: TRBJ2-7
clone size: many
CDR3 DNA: TGCGCCAGCAGCCAAGCCACACAGGGAGCCCCCTACGAGCAGTACTTC
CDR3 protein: CASSQATQGAPYEQYF

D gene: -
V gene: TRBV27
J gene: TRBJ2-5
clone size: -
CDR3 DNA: TGTGCCACTCTGTACCAAGAGACCCAGTACTTC
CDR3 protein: CATLYQETQYF